The text below deals with one T cell receptor (beta chain). The data were taken from a study of blood T cell repertoires in COVID-19. Across the whole study: Sample material is recorded as cDNA or gDNA derived from T cells, B-cell-depleted T cells, or PBMCs.

Study processing details: Researchers report that nucleated cell counts were estimated from reference gene primer amplification. The protocol was immunoSEQ multiplex PCR, while the TCRdb copy is restricted to in-frame clones and leaves out a portion. V, J and clone size were drawn from that table, and D and trimming were deduced from the DNA. The top ten hold approximately 5% of the sample, which has around 150,000 clones, roughly four fifths seen once. V dropped 3 bases and J dropped 6; count of bases not matched to a gene: 8. This CDR3 is 15 amino acids long. CDR1 is MNHEY, CDR2 SMNVEV, per germline (reference sequence).

The sequenced material came from peripheral blood. The source is a woman of 80 years or more with active or convalescent COVID-19. V is TRBV27 and J is TRBJ2-1, with 7 bases that match TRBD2. The CDR3 nucleotides are TGTGCCAGCAGTTTTCGCCAGCGGGGCCCCAATGAGCAGTTCTTC. Amino acids: CASSFRQRGPNEQFF.